This entry concerns a single T cell receptor (beta chain). TCRdb's copy holds only in-frame clones and misses some; the assay was immunoSEQ multiplex PCR. The profile shows about 44,000 clones, 90% to 97% of them singletons. The data are from a study of technical replicates of blood from a handful of donors. Germline assignment: CDR1 SGDLS and CDR2 YYNGEE. Between the trimmed V and J ends, which lost 0 bases and 10 bases, there was a span of 11 bases. There are 13 residues in the CDR3. This chain connects TRBV9 to TRBJ2-1, with D uncertain. Sample: T cells isolated from PBMCs. The TCR originated in a human donor in good health. This CDR3 reads CASSVDFVEEQFF. CDR3 DNA: TGTGCCAGCAGCGTAGACTTTGTGGAGGAGCAGTTCTTC.